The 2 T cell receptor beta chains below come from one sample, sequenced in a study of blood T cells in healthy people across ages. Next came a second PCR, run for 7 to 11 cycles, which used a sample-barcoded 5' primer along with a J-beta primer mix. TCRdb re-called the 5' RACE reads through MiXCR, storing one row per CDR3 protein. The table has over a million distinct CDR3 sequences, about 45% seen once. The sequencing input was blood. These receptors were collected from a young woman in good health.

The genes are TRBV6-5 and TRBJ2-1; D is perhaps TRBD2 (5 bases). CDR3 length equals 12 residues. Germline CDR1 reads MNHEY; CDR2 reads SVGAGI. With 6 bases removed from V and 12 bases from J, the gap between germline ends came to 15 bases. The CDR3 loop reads CASSSGPGWQFF. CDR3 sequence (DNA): TGTGCCAGCAGCTCCGGACCGGGATGGCAGTTCTTC.

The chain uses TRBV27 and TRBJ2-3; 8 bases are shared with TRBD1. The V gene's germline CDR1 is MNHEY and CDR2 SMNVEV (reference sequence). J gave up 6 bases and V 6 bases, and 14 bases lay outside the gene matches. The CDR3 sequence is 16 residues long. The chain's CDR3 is CASSPQTDRVSDTQYF. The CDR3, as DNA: TGTGCCAGCAGCCCTCAAACGGACAGGGTATCTGATACGCAGTATTTT.